Below, 15 T cell receptor beta chains from the same sample are listed, as sequenced in a study of blood T cell repertoires in COVID-19. Assay used: immunoSEQ multiplex PCR; TCRdb lists only in-frame clones, some missing. The data hold 240,000 or so clones, with 80% to 90% observed a single time. The source material was peripheral blood. The receptors here all came from a man aged 55-75 years with acute or convalescent COVID-19.

V usage is TRBV12-5 and J usage is TRBJ1-2, with D perhaps matching TRBD1 (5 bases). Trimming removed 5 bases from V and 4 bases from J, with 11 bases in between. This CDR3 has 13 residues. Germline V CDR1 and CDR2: LGHNT, FRNRAP. CDR3 coding DNA: TGTGCTAGTGGTCAACAGGATGTCTATGGCTACACCTTC. Translation: CASGQQDVYGYTF.

The chain links TRBV6-4 to TRBJ2-7, with D tentatively TRBD1 (6 bases). The CDR3 is 16 amino acids. V was shortened by 3 bases and J by 3 bases, with 18 bases between the two germline ends. The germline V gene encodes CDR1 MRHNA and CDR2 SNTAGT. This chain's CDR3 is CASSEKSPYRDYEQYF. The CDR3 DNA reads as TGTGCCAGCAGTGAGAAGTCCCCCTACAGGGACTACGAGCAGTACTTC.

This clone was detected a few times. The rearrangement joins TRBV7-2 to TRBJ1-3; unclear D gene. The ends were cut back, 5 bases at V and 3 bases at J, with 5 bases in the middle. The CDR3 is made up of 12 amino acids. Germline V gene sequence: CDR1 SGHTA, CDR2 FQGNSA. CDR3 residues: CASSPFGNTIYF. The CDR3 bases are TGTGCCAGCAGCCCCTTTGGAAACACCATATATTTT. The full variable domain, completed using reference TRBV7-2 and TRBJ1-3, is GAGVSQSPSNKVTEKGKDVELRCDPISGHTALYWYRQSLGQGLEFLIYFQGNSAPDKSGLPSDRFSAERTGGSVSTLTIQRTQQEDSAVYLCASSPFGNTIYFGEGSWLTVV.

The CDR3, as DNA: TGTGCCACCAGTGATTCCGGGACAGGGGTCTACAATGAGCAGTTCTTC. This codes for CATSDSGTGVYNEQFF. This chain uses TRBV24-1 with TRBJ2-1, with 10 nucleotides matching TRBD1. CDR1 is KGHDR, CDR2 SFDVKD, per germline. J lost 3 bases, V lost 2 bases, and 3 bases had no gene match. The CDR3 has 16 residues.

The chain couples TRBV5-1 to TRBJ1-2; no definite D call. The CDR3 is 14 residues long. The ends were cut back, 0 bases at V and 6 bases at J, with 12 bases in the middle. Germline assignment: CDR1 SGHRS and CDR2 YFSETQ. CDR3 DNA: TGCGCCAGCAGCTTGGAGGGTGGAGGGAATGGCTACACCTTC. It encodes CASSLEGGGNGYTF.

This chain connects TRBV5-1 to TRBJ2-7, with 10 positions matching TRBD2. The CDR3 has 16 amino acids. Germline CDR1 is SGHRS and CDR2 is YFSETQ. Trimming took 3 bases from V and 5 from J; bases not matched to a gene: 11. In DNA, the CDR3 is TGCGCCAGCAGCTCAGGGGGGAGCGGGAGGGTTAACGAGCAGTACTTC. This sequence encodes CASSSGGSGRVNEQYF.

The V gene is TRBV7-2, the J gene TRBJ1-3; 7 nucleotides align to TRBD1. In germline, CDR1 is SGHTA, CDR2 FQGNSA. This CDR3 region has 15 residues. V was clipped by 5 bases and J by 2 bases; unmatched bases: 6. The CDR3 sequence: CASSVGTAAGNTIYF. As DNA, the CDR3 is TGTGCCAGCAGCGTTGGGACAGCGGCTGGAAACACCATATATTTT.

This clone has only a few counts. J is TRBJ1-4 and V is TRBV15; 8 nucleotides line up with TRBD1. Germline assignment: CDR1 LNHNV and CDR2 YYDKDF (reference sequence). The CDR3 sequence is 15 residues long. Trimming at V came to 0 bases and at J to 7 bases, leaving 4 bases not matched to a gene. The CDR3 sequence is CATSRDDRGVEKLFF. Here the CDR3 DNA reads TGTGCCACCAGCAGAGATGACAGGGGAGTTGAAAAACTGTTTTTT.

V and J are TRBV10-3 and TRBJ1-2; 8 bases fit TRBD1. This CDR3 is 16 amino acids long. The germline V gene encodes CDR1 ENHRY and CDR2 SYGVKD. The V gene end was trimmed by 2 bases and the J gene end by 4 bases; junction bases not matched to a gene: 9. The CDR3 region is CAISEMGGQGAYGYTF. The CDR3 region has the DNA TGTGCCATCAGTGAGATGGGAGGACAGGGTGCCTATGGCTACACCTTC.

This chain joins TRBV20-1 and TRBJ2-1, with 10 bases lining up with TRBD1. The CDR3 has 15 amino acids. Germline CDR1 reads DFQATT; CDR2 reads SNEGSKA (reference sequence). V was clipped by 3 bases and J by 5 bases; unmatched bases: 7. This chain's CDR3 is CSASGGQGRHNEQFF. CDR3 DNA: TGCAGTGCTAGTGGGGGACAGGGGAGGCACAATGAGCAGTTCTTC.

V gene TRBV5-4 combines with J gene TRBJ1-3; TRBD1 matches at 7 bases. Germline V lookup: CDR1 SGHNT, CDR2 YYREEE (reference sequence). The length of the CDR3 is 16 residues. The junction had 3 bases not matched to a gene; V was cut back by 0 bases and J by 0 bases. The CDR3 loop reads CASSLGTGFSGNTIYF. The CDR3 nucleotides read TGTGCCAGCAGCTTGGGGACAGGCTTCTCTGGAAACACCATATATTTT.

The chain carries TRBV16 and TRBJ2-5, with 8 bases that match TRBD1. Germline values: CDR1 KGHSY, CDR2 FQNENV. CDR3 length: 15 residues. V lost 0 bases to trimming and J lost 2 bases; unmatched junction nucleotides: 2. The CDR3 protein is CASSQSRTGQETQYF. The CDR3 region has the DNA TGTGCCAGCAGCCAATCCCGGACAGGGCAAGAGACCCAGTACTTC.

The chain recombines TRBV5-7 with TRBJ2-1, with 10 bases aligning to TRBD1. TRBV5-7 is recorded as an ORF, its role being uncertain. V shed 4 bases and J 5 bases; nucleotides not matched to a gene: 12. The CDR3 is 17 amino acids. CDR3 sequence: CASSPRQGAVRDNEQFF. The CDR3 DNA reads TGTGCCAGCAGCCCACGACAGGGGGCAGTACGGGACAATGAGCAGTTCTTC.

The chain employs TRBV27 and TRBJ2-7; 12 bases fit TRBD2. Germline loops: CDR1 MNHEY, CDR2 SMNVEV (reference sequence). The CDR3 length is 18 residues. V lost 3 bases and J lost 1; bases outside the gene matches: 10. The CDR3: CASSFVPSGRAQSYEQYF. DNA for the CDR3: TGTGCCAGCAGTTTCGTCCCTAGCGGGAGGGCGCAGTCCTACGAGCAGTACTTC.

The V gene is TRBV2, the J gene TRBJ1-5, with D perhaps TRBD1 (5 bases). In germline, CDR1 is SNHLY, CDR2 FYNNEI. Trimming took 5 bases from V and 2 from J, leaving 7 bases between them. This CDR3 has 13 amino acids. CDR3: CASSQGGNQPQHF. CDR3 DNA: TGTGCCAGCAGTCAGGGTGGCAATCAGCCCCAGCATTTT. The entire variable domain, with the rest obtained from reference TRBV2 and TRBJ1-5, is as follows: EPEVTQTPSHQVTQMGQEVILRCVPISNHLYFYWYRQILGQKVEFLVSFYNNEISEKSEIFDDQFSVERPDGSNFTLKIRSTKLEDSAMYFCASSQGGNQPQHFGDGTRLSIL.